This record covers a single T cell receptor beta chain. A much larger clone sits a single nucleotide away, making a read error possible. Lacking the conserved final phenylalanine or tryptophan, this CDR3 likely reflects a read error. These data originate in a study of Graves' ophthalmopathy and Graves' hyperthyroidism. Amplified TCR beta CDR3 regions were obtained using RNA transcripts as template. RT-PCR with HTBI primers came first, then second-round multiplex PCR. MiXCR, applied by TCRdb to the multiplex PCR reads, yields one record per CDR3 protein. The table has around 1,200,000 distinct CDR3 sequences, about 35% seen once. Among the hyperthyroidism patients, all were newly diagnosed, aged 18 to 65, with under 2 months' duration. The sequenced material came from peripheral blood or thyroid tissue (not recorded which). The TCR sequence derives from an adult man with Graves' hyperthyroidism.

The CDR3 nucleotides read TGTGCCAGCAGCTTAGCGCTGGGGCGAGAGACCCAGTACCTC. This sequence encodes CASSLALGRETQYL. The genes are TRBV7-9 and TRBJ2-5, with D possibly TRBD1 on 5 matching bases. Trimming cost V 0 bases and J 4 bases, with 9 bases left between them. This CDR3 is built from 14 residues. The germline V gene encodes CDR1 SEHNR and CDR2 FQNEAQ (reference sequence).